This section outlines one T cell receptor beta chain sequence together with its context. The protocol was immunoSEQ multiplex PCR, while the TCRdb copy is restricted to in-frame clones and leaves out a portion. The top ten clones hold under 2% of a sample with more than 200,000 clones, more than 75% of them seen once. This sample is drawn from a study of blood T cell repertoires in COVID-19. The wider study: PBMCs, B-cell-depleted T cells, or T cells were the source of the cDNA or gDNA that made up the material.

Deletions cut 2 bases from V and 0 bases from J, with 10 bases between. The V gene's germline CDR1 is SGHKS and CDR2 YYEKEE (reference sequence). The CDR3 extends over 15 amino acids. Sequencing used PBMCs or T cells enriched from blood (not recorded which). The V and J genes are TRBV5-5 and TRBJ2-3; D is unresolved. The origin of this receptor is a woman aged 50 to 65 who had recovered from COVID-19. CDR3 in DNA: TGTGCCAGCAGCTTAGCTCTCTTAAGCACAGATACGCAGTATTTT. This sequence encodes CASSLALLSTDTQYF.